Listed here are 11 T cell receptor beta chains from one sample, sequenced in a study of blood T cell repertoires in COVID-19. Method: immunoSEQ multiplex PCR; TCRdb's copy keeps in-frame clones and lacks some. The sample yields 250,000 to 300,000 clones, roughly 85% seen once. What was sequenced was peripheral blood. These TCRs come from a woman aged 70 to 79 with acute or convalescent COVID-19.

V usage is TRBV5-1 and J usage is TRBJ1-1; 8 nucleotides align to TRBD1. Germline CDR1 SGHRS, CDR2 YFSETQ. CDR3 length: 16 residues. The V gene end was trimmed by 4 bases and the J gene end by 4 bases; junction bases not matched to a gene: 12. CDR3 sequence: CASSRSGTGTATEAFF. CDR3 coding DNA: TGCGCCAGCAGCCGCTCCGGGACAGGTACGGCCACTGAAGCTTTCTTT. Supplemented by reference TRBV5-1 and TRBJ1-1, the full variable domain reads KAGVTQTPRYLIKTRGQQVTLSCSPISGHRSVSWYQQTPGQGLQFLFEYFSETQRNKGNFPGRFSGRQFSNSRSEMNVSTLELGDSALYLCASSRSGTGTATEAFFGQGTRLTVV.

CDR3 sequence (DNA): TGTGCTACCTCTGCGGCTAACTATGGCTACACCTTC. Protein product: CATSAANYGYTF. The genes are TRBV2 and TRBJ1-2; no definite D call. This CDR3 has 12 amino acids. Per the germline V gene, CDR1 is SNHLY and CDR2 is FYNNEI.

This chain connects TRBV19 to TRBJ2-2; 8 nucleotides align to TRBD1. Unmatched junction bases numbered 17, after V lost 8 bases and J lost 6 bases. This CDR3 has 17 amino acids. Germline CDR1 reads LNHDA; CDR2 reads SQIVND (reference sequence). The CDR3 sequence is CASGTRGTGGMSGELFF. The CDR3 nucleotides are TGTGCCAGTGGGACCCGGGGCACAGGGGGAATGTCCGGGGAGCTGTTTTTT.

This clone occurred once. The CDR3 DNA is TGTGCCAGCAGTGAAGCGGATTGGACATTCCCTCCTGACGAGCAGTACTTC. This gives the protein CASSEADWTFPPDEQYF. The V gene is TRBV6-1, the J gene TRBJ2-7, with D maybe TRBD1 (5 bases). V was cut by 0 bases and J by 5 bases, with 20 bases left in between. From germline, CDR1 is MNHNS and CDR2 SASEGT. The CDR3 covers 17 residues.

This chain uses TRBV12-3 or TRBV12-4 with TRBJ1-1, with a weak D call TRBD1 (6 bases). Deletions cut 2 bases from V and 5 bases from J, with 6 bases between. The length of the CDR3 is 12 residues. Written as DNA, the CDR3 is TGTGCCAGCAGTTTACAGGGGACTGAAGCTTTCTTT. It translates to CASSLQGTEAFF.

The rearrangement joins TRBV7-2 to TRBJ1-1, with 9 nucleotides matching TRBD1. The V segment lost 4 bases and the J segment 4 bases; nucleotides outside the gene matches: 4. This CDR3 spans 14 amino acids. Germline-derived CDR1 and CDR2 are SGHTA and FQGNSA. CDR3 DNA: TGTGCCAGCAGCTCCACAGGGGGCGGCACTGAAGCTTTCTTT. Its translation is CASSSTGGGTEAFF.

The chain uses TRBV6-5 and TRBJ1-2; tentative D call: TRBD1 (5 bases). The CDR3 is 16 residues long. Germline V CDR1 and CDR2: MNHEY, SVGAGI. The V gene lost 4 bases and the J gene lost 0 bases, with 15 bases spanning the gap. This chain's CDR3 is CASSSQAGRPNYGYTF. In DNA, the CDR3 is TGTGCCAGCAGTTCCCAGGCGGGACGACCTAACTATGGCTACACCTTC.

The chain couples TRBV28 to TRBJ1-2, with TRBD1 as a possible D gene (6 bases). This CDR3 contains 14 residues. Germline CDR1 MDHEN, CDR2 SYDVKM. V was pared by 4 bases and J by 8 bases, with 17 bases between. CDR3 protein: CASSSGAGDRGYTF. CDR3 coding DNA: TGTGCCAGCAGTTCCGGGGCAGGGGATAGGGGCTACACCTTC.

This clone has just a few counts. The CDR3 loop reads CASSARPSGNEQFF. Here the CDR3 DNA reads TGTGCCAGCAGCGCCCGTCCTAGCGGAAATGAGCAGTTCTTC. The chain is built from TRBV5-8 and TRBJ2-1; TRBD2 agrees at 7 bases. The length of the CDR3 is 14 residues. In germline, CDR1 is SGHTS, CDR2 YDEGEE. V was pared by 4 bases and J by 7 bases, with 8 bases of the junction left unmatched.

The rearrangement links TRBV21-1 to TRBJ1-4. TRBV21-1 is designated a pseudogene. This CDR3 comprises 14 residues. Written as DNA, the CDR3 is TGTGCCAGCAGCAAAGCAGGTAGGAGTGAAAAACTGTTTTTT. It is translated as CASSKAGRSEKLFF.

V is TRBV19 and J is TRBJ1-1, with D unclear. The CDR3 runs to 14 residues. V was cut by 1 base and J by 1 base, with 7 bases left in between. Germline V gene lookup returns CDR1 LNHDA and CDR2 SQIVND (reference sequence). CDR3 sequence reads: CASSIGGRNTEAFF. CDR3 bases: TGTGCCAGTAGTATAGGTGGGAGGAACACTGAAGCTTTCTTT.